This TCR beta chain was obtained from a study of OX40 agonist ivuxolimab in advanced cancers. This CDR3 region has 18 residues. Data came from immunoSEQ multiplex PCR; TCRdb stores just in-frame clones and leaves some out. This sample has under 50,000 clones; almost 80% occur once, and the top ten carry over 7%. Exclusion of a patient followed from autoimmune disease history or systemic immunosuppression. Sampled blood was obtained at baseline, cycle 4 day 1, and cycle 7 day 1. The sample consisted of CD4+ or CD8+ T cells sorted from blood, taken in a trial of the OX40 agonist ivuxolimab. This TCR derives from an adult with an advanced solid tumor such as melanoma, head and neck, liver or kidney cancer. This sequence joins TRBV7-5 and TRBJ2-1; TRBD2 reflects the table's D call only, with no check against the DNA. TRBV7-5 constitutes a pseudogene. The CDR3 loop is CASSLEGFTGDSYNEQFF. The DNA for the CDR3 is TGTGCCAGCAGCTTAGAGGGCTTTACGGGAGACTCCTACAATGAGCAGTTCTTC.